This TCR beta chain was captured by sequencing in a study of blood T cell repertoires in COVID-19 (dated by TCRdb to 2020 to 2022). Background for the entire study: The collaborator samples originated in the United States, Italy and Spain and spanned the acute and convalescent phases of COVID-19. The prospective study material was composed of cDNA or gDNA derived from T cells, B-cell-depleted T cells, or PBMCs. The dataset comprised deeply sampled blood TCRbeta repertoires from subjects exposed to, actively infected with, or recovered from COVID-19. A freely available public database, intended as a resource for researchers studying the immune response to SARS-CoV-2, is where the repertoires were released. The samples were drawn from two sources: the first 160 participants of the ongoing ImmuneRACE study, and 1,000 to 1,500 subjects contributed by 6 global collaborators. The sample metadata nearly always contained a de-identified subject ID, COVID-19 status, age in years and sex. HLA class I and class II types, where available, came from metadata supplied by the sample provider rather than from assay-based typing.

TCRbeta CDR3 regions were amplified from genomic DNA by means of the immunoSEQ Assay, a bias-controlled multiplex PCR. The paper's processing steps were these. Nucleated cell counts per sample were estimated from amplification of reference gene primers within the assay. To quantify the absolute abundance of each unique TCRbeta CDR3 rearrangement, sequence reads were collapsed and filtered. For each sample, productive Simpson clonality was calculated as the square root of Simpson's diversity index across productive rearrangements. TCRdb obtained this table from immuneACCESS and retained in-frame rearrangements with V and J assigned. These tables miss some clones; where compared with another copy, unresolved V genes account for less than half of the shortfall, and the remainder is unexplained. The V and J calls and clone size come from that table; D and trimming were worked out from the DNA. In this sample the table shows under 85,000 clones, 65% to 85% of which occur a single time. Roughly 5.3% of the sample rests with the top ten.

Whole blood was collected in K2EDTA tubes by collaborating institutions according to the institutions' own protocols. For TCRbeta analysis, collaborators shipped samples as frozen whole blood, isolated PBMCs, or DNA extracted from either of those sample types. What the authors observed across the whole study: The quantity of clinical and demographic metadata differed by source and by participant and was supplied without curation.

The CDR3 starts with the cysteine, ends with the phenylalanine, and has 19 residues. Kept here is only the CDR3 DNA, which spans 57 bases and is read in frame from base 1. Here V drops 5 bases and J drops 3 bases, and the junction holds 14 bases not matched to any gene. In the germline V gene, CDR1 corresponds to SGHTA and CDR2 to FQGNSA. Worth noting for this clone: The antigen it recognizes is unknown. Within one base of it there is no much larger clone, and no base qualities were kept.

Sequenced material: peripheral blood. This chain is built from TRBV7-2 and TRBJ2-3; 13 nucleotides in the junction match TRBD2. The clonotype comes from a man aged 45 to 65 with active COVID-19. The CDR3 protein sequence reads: CASSPRPLLAGGHTDTQYF. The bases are TGTGCCAGCAGCCCCAGACCCCTACTAGCGGGGGGGCATACAGATACGCAGTATTTT. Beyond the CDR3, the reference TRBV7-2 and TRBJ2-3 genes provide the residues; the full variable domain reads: GAGVSQSPSNKVTEKGKDVELRCDPISGHTALYWYRQSLGQGLEFLIYFQGNSAPDKSGLPSDRFSAERTGGSVSTLTIQRTQQEDSAVYLCASSPRPLLAGGHTDTQYFGPGTRLTVL.